This passage covers 15 T cell receptor beta chains from one sample sequenced in a study of read filtering for tumor transcriptome and immune sequencing (TCRdb year 2020). Instrument used: Illumina HiSeq 4000. Starting from roughly 0.4 ug RNA, TCR libraries were constructed with the Immunoverse kit using molecular barcoded adaptors that cover the alpha/delta and beta/gamma chains. TCRdb applied fastp at Q25 and MiXCR to the public reads, then kept only in-frame beta chains. Every CDR3 protein is listed once, alongside the most common genes and DNA of its rows. The sample data list 25,000 or so distinct CDR3 sequences, and roughly 19% of these were observed just once. 17% of the sample belongs to the ten largest clones. The sequenced material came from a population of CD138-negative cells sorted from bone marrow. The cell subset or site label, as the study defines it: bone marrow mononuclear cells depleted of CD138+ plasma/myeloma cells by negative magnetic selection. Receptors were obtained from a donor at least 40 years old with multiple myeloma.

Many counts were recorded for this clonotype. The rearrangement joins TRBV6-5 to TRBJ2-5; TRBD1 is a possible D gene (5 bases). Germline loops: CDR1 MNHEY, CDR2 SVGAGI. This CDR3 contains 15 residues. The V gene lost 5 bases and the J gene lost 5 bases, with 18 bases spanning the gap. CDR3: CASSETSGWRETQYF. As DNA, the CDR3 is TGTGCCAGCAGTGAAACTTCAGGGTGGCGGGAGACCCAGTACTTC.

This clonotype was seen ten or more times. V gene TRBV7-9 combines with J gene TRBJ2-7; 8 nucleotides match TRBD1. Germline V CDR1 and CDR2: SEHNR, FQNEAQ (reference sequence). CDR3 length: 12 residues. Trimming removed 10 bases from V and 2 bases from J; junction bases left unmatched: 4. The CDR3 nucleotides read TGTGCCATTAGACAGGGGCCCTACGAGCAGTACTTC. Translating it yields CAIRQGPYEQYF.

This clonotype was observed many times. V is TRBV28 and J is TRBJ2-1, with TRBD2 matching 7 bases. CDR3 length: 15 amino acids. V lost 8 bases and J lost 0; bases outside the gene matches: 7. Germline V gene sequence: CDR1 MDHEN, CDR2 SYDVKM. CDR3 in DNA: TGTGCCAGCGGTTCGGGAGGCATCTCCTACAATGAGCAGTTCTTC. The encoded protein is CASGSGGISYNEQFF.

This clonotype was counted at least ten times. The rearrangement links TRBV28 to TRBJ2-1, with TRBD2 identical over 7 bases. Unmatched junction bases numbered 6, after V lost 2 bases and J lost 5 bases. This CDR3 is 15 amino acids long. In germline, CDR1 is MDHEN, CDR2 SYDVKM. The CDR3 reads CASSLGGENDNEQFF. Here the CDR3 DNA reads TGTGCCAGCAGTTTAGGGGGGGAGAACGACAATGAGCAGTTCTTC.

The table lists this clonotype with many counts. The chain's CDR3 is CASSSPRNEQFF. CDR3 nucleotides: TGTGCCAGCAGCTCCCCTCGCAATGAGCAGTTCTTC. V and J are TRBV5-4 and TRBJ2-1; D not resolved. V lost 3 bases, J lost 6 bases, and 7 bases lay in between. The germline CDR1 and CDR2 sequences are SGHNT and YYREEE (reference sequence). The CDR3 sequence is 12 residues long.

This clonotype was recorded many times. The chain carries TRBV12-3 or TRBV12-4 and TRBJ2-4; 8 bases align to TRBD1. This CDR3 region has 15 residues. Germline trimming cut 4 bases from V and 7 bases from J; bases unmatched to any gene: 9. CDR3 nucleotides: TGTGCCAGCAGTTCCTTGACAGGGGAAAGGAACATTCAGTACTTC. Its translation is CASSSLTGERNIQYF.

This clonotype was counted at least ten times. The chain links TRBV7-9 to TRBJ2-1; 8 bases match TRBD2. The CDR3 totals 15 residues. V shed 5 bases, J shed 7 bases, and the junction held 10 bases outside the gene matches. Germline-derived CDR1 and CDR2 are SEHNR and FQNEAQ (reference sequence). The CDR3 coding sequence is TGTGCCAGCAGCCGAGCGGGGGACAACACGAATGAGCAGTTCTTC. It encodes CASSRAGDNTNEQFF.

The rearrangement uses TRBV5-4 and TRBJ2-3; TRBD1 aligns across 10 bases. CDR1 and CDR2 (germline): SGHNT, YYREEE (reference sequence). This CDR3 is built from 18 residues. V shed 4 bases, J shed 0 bases, and the junction held 11 bases outside the gene matches. CDR3 sequence reads: CASSQGRDRGLSTDTQYF. The CDR3 DNA is TGTGCCAGCAGCCAGGGCCGGGACAGGGGACTCAGCACAGATACGCAGTATTTT.

The table lists this clonotype with many counts. The chain has TRBV28 and TRBJ2-7; 9 bases are shared with TRBD2. The CDR3 is 15 amino acids. Trimming removed 8 bases from V and 4 bases from J; junction bases left unmatched: 12. The germline CDR1 and CDR2 sequences are MDHEN and SYDVKM. The CDR3 region is CASVGGGRAGYEQYF. For the CDR3, the DNA is TGTGCCAGCGTGGGGGGCGGGAGGGCCGGGTACGAGCAGTACTTC.

This clonotype showed up many times. The chain employs TRBV7-2 and TRBJ2-2; perhaps TRBD1 as D (5 bases). This CDR3 is 14 amino acids long. V was trimmed by 5 bases and J by 4 bases, leaving 11 bases between them. Germline-derived CDR1 and CDR2 are SGHTA and FQGNSA. CDR3 nucleotides: TGTGCCAGCAGCATAGACAGATCCACCGGGGAGCTGTTTTTT. This sequence encodes CASSIDRSTGELFF.

About this clonotype itself: As the CDR3 is not closed by the conserved phenylalanine or tryptophan, this likely results from a read error. It is unclear where the CDR3 begins or ends on the DNA, so no DNA is shown, and the CDR3 is as TCRdb lists it. Here the CDR3 reads CASSPLAGGYNEQPL. The chain recombines TRBV5-1 with TRBJ2-1; no DNA check was done on the table's D call, TRBD2. With termini counted, the CDR3 has 15 amino acids. Germline V lookup: CDR1 SGHRS, CDR2 YFSETQ.

CDR3 sequence: CSARASGGEGRNEQFF. DNA of the CDR3: TGCAGTGCTAGAGCATCCGGGGGGGAGGGAAGGAATGAGCAGTTCTTC. The chain employs TRBV20-1 and TRBJ2-1, with 8 bases identical to TRBD2. The V segment lost 1 base and the J segment 7 bases; nucleotides outside the gene matches: 12. This CDR3 comprises 16 residues. CDR1 DFQATT and CDR2 SNEGSKA come from the germline V gene (reference sequence).

Of note for this clonotype: This clone may be a read error of a much larger clone one base away. Here the CDR3 reads CNARDAGLRFF. CDR3 coding DNA: TGCAATGCTAGAGATGCGGGACTGAGGTTCTTC. The rearrangement uses TRBV20-1 and TRBJ2-1; D is perhaps TRBD2 (6 bases). CDR3 length: 11 amino acids. Germline V lookup: CDR1 DFQATT, CDR2 SNEGSKA (reference sequence).

This clonotype occurred a few times. V and J are TRBV28 and TRBJ2-1; perhaps D is TRBD1 or TRBD2 (7 bases each). The CDR3 is 14 amino acids. Trimming stripped 9 bases from V and 7 bases from J, with 19 bases between. Germline V gene lookup returns CDR1 MDHEN and CDR2 SYDVKM. DNA for the CDR3: TGTGCCAGTTCCAGGGGGGGGCTTGTGAATGAGCAGTTCTTC. This codes for CASSRGGLVNEQFF.

This clonotype has ten or more counts. The V gene is TRBV20-1, the J gene TRBJ2-7; possibly TRBD1 for D (5 bases). CDR1 DFQATT and CDR2 SNEGSKA come from the germline V gene (reference sequence). Trimming left V 6 bases short and J 0 bases short, with 12 bases between. The length of the CDR3 is 13 residues. The DNA for the CDR3 is TGCAGTGCGAAGGACGACAGCTCCTACGAGCAGTACTTC. Protein sequence: CSAKDDSSYEQYF.